The rows below give T cell receptor beta chains drawn from one sample of a study of blood T cell repertoires in COVID-19. The method was immunoSEQ multiplex PCR; TCRdb's version includes in-frame clones alone and lacks a portion of them. This sample carries around 470,000 clones, approximately 92% of them seen once, and the ten largest clones take around 0.92%. Sequencing input: peripheral blood. The receptors stem from a man aged 18 to 29 with COVID-19, enrolled during active disease. The CDR3 runs from the conserved cysteine through the conserved F or W. The order of the fields is J gene, V gene, CDR3 protein.

J gene: TRBJ2-1
V gene: TRBV2
CDR3 protein: CASRAEAIYNEQFF

J gene: TRBJ2-6
V gene: TRBV5-1
CDR3 protein: CASSRGEASGANVLTF

J gene: TRBJ2-7
V gene: TRBV2
CDR3 protein: CASRAGTSGAYEQYF

J gene: TRBJ1-4
V gene: TRBV12-5
CDR3 protein: CASGPGQGDEKLFF

J gene: TRBJ2-7
V gene: TRBV6-5
CDR3 protein: CASSQGPTYEQYF

J gene: TRBJ2-7
V gene: TRBV10-2
CDR3 protein: CASSEWGQGSYYEQYF

J gene: TRBJ2-5
V gene: TRBV3-1/TRBV3-2
CDR3 protein: CASSRQGAKETQYF

J gene: TRBJ2-7
V gene: TRBV5-5
CDR3 protein: CASSFSQRLAATYEQYF

J gene: TRBJ2-1
V gene: TRBV4-1
CDR3 protein: CASSQVPPLADAPYNEQFF

J gene: TRBJ1-5
V gene: TRBV7-9
CDR3 protein: CASSLGPGAGKANQPQHF

J gene: TRBJ2-2
V gene: TRBV7-8
CDR3 protein: CASSFRTGETGELFF

J gene: TRBJ1-5
V gene: TRBV27
CDR3 protein: CASSLSAGVPQPQHF

J gene: TRBJ2-7
V gene: TRBV5-4
CDR3 protein: CASSLEGRSYEQYF

J gene: TRBJ2-1
V gene: TRBV19
CDR3 protein: CASNSGAGINEQFF

J gene: TRBJ1-5
V gene: TRBV15
CDR3 protein: CATSRSSTQGAQHF

J gene: TRBJ2-1
V gene: TRBV9
CDR3 protein: CASSVVASGGLYNEQFF

J gene: TRBJ1-2
V gene: TRBV25-1
CDR3 protein: CASRGDNNYGYTF

J gene: TRBJ2-7
V gene: TRBV2
CDR3 protein: CASKGQNYEQYF

J gene: TRBJ2-5
V gene: TRBV29-1
CDR3 protein: CTFTAGGEETQYF

J gene: TRBJ2-5
V gene: TRBV9
CDR3 protein: CASSPTRDFLTSGQETQYF

J gene: TRBJ2-3
V gene: TRBV4-1
CDR3 protein: CASSQATGHGDTQYF

J gene: TRBJ2-7
V gene: TRBV6-5
CDR3 protein: CASSRDRAGEQYF

J gene: TRBJ2-5
V gene: TRBV5-6
CDR3 protein: CASSPMGGGVRETQYF

J gene: TRBJ1-1
V gene: TRBV7-2
CDR3 protein: CASSSPREWGNTEAFF

J gene: TRBJ2-1
V gene: TRBV28
CDR3 protein: CASSLLAGGPQGSYNEQFF

J gene: TRBJ1-5
V gene: TRBV19
CDR3 protein: CASSIVVAGGHQPQHF

J gene: TRBJ2-1
V gene: TRBV19
CDR3 protein: CASARDRAYNEQFF

J gene: TRBJ2-3
V gene: TRBV6-1
CDR3 protein: CASSEPAEGGDTDTQYF

J gene: TRBJ2-1
V gene: TRBV10-2
CDR3 protein: CASFPGPLSGPPYNEQFF

J gene: TRBJ2-1
V gene: TRBV5-1
CDR3 protein: CASSLAGRTTPAYNEQFF

J gene: TRBJ2-2
V gene: TRBV23-1
CDR3 protein: CASSQSQDTGELFF

J gene: TRBJ1-6
V gene: TRBV19
CDR3 protein: CASRSGTPSSYNSPLHF

J gene: TRBJ2-1
V gene: TRBV24-1
CDR3 protein: CATSGPSSGSRSYNEQFF

J gene: TRBJ2-1
V gene: TRBV2
CDR3 protein: CASTLLGPTGNEQFF

J gene: TRBJ2-7
V gene: TRBV7-2
CDR3 protein: CASSQQGTNYEQYF

J gene: TRBJ2-1
V gene: TRBV19
CDR3 protein: CASSNEWRDWRYNEQFF

J gene: TRBJ1-4
V gene: TRBV7-9
CDR3 protein: CASSLGPGTGTEKLFF

J gene: TRBJ2-3
V gene: TRBV27
CDR3 protein: CASSLKRGDTQYF

J gene: TRBJ2-4
V gene: TRBV30
CDR3 protein: CAVTGRAKNIQYF

J gene: TRBJ1-5
V gene: TRBV19
CDR3 protein: CASSIRGGNQPQHF

J gene: TRBJ2-1
V gene: TRBV18
CDR3 protein: CASSPQGAVGNEQFF

J gene: TRBJ1-1
V gene: TRBV11-2
CDR3 protein: CASSLVYRAIEAFF

J gene: TRBJ2-3
V gene: TRBV13
CDR3 protein: CASSPALQVIGNTQYF